This TCR beta chain stems from a study of cytomegalovirus exposure and HLA in healthy donors. Amplification used 60 Vbeta primers and 13 Jbeta primers. TCRdb's copy holds only in-frame clones and misses some; the assay was immunoSEQ multiplex PCR. This listing includes around 210,000 clones. As for this clone: Its specificity is not known.

Study-level points and caveats: According to the study, around 180 TCR beta chains were cytomegalovirus-associated.

The receptor was isolated from a woman in her twenties or thirties in good health and CMV-seropositive. Sequenced sample: PBMCs.

The CDR3 region has the DNA TGTGCCAGCAGCCAGGACAGGGGGCTTACCTACGAGCAGTACTTC. It specifies CASSQDRGLTYEQYF. The chain is built from TRBV7-9 and TRBJ2-7, with TRBD1 identical over 11 bases. The CDR3 extends over 15 amino acids. The V gene's germline CDR1 is SEHNR and CDR2 FQNEAQ (reference sequence). The junction had 5 bases not matched to a gene; V was cut back by 5 bases and J by 2 bases.